This T cell receptor beta chain was recovered during a study of T-cell reconstitution after alpha-beta-depleted transplantation in children. This clonotype came up a few times. A TCRbeta library incorporating unique molecular identifiers was prepared. TCRdb re-derived calls from the PCR reads in MiXCR, one entry per CDR3 protein. The sample shows approximately 520,000 distinct CDR3 sequences, approximately 32% of them seen only once. Germline CDR1 is SGDLS and CDR2 is YYNGEE. The V segment lost 4 bases and the J segment 5 bases; nucleotides outside the gene matches: 8. This CDR3 is built from 16 residues.

This chain links TRBV9 with TRBJ2-3; 12 positions match TRBD2. The starting material was PBMCs from the stem cell graft donor, obtained from the stem cell graft. The TCR was taken from a human donor who donated a stem cell graft to a child with aplastic anemia. CDR3 protein: CASSRTSGNRLDTQYF. The CDR3, as DNA: TGTGCCAGCAGCCGGACTAGCGGGAATCGGTTAGATACGCAGTATTTT. Supplemented by reference TRBV9 and TRBJ2-3, the full variable domain reads DSGVTQTPKHLITATGQRVTLRCSPRSGDLSVYWYQQSLDQGLQFLIQYYNGEERAKGNILERFSAQQFPDLHSELNLSSLELGDSALYFCASSRTSGNRLDTQYFGPGTRLTVL.